This T cell receptor beta chain emerged from a study of Graves' ophthalmopathy and Graves' hyperthyroidism. General observations from the study: Blood also contained most of the expanded thyroid clonotypes above 0.001 frequency.

RNA transcripts provided the template for amplifying TCR beta CDR3 regions. HTBI primers primed a first-round RT-PCR, and a second-round multiplex PCR followed. TCRdb processed the multiplex PCR reads anew with MiXCR; each CDR3 protein has one entry. The sample holds 1 million to 1.3 million distinct CDR3 sequences, 36% seen once. This clonotype was seen ten or more times. Its antigen is unknown. Germline values: CDR1 LNHNV, CDR2 YYDKDF (reference sequence). V was clipped by 1 base and J by 6 bases, with 13 bases between them. The CDR3 contains 15 residues. The source is an adult man with Graves' hyperthyroidism. This chain joins TRBV15 and TRBJ1-5, with D possibly being TRBD1 (5 bases). Sequenced sample: peripheral blood or thyroid tissue (not recorded which). As DNA, the CDR3 is TGTGCCACCAGCAGAGGGAGGGCAGACAGTCAGCCCCAGCATTTT. Its translation is CATSRGRADSQPQHF.